Described below is a single T cell receptor beta chain sequence and its context. The target antigen is unknown. This specimen belongs to a study of cytomegalovirus exposure and HLA in healthy donors. Assay: immunoSEQ multiplex PCR; the TCRdb copy retains only in-frame clones and omits some. The data contain roughly 200,000 clones, 80% to 90% of them singletons. Whole-study findings and limits: The investigators catalogued some 150 TCR beta chains as cytomegalovirus-associated. According to a later analysis, TCR clusters from the first cohort tended to co-occur in the roughly 120 validation repertoires. CMV antigen specificity was confirmed in vitro for a few CMV-associated chains.

The ends were cut back, 4 bases at V and 1 base at J, with 6 bases in the middle. CDR3 length equals 12 residues. Per the germline V gene, CDR1 is GTSNPN and CDR2 is SVGIG (reference sequence). The origin of this receptor is a woman aged 25 to 39 in good health and CMV-seronegative. The sample was PBMCs. The chain couples TRBV30 to TRBJ2-3; TRBD1 might be the D (6 bases). CDR3 sequence: CAWKGGTDTQYF. The CDR3 DNA follows: TGTGCCTGGAAGGGGGGCACAGATACGCAGTATTTT. Full variable domain (outside the CDR3, taken from reference TRBV30 and TRBJ2-3): SQTIHQWPATLVQPVGSPLSLECTVEGTSNPNLYWYRQAAGRGLQLLFYSVGIGQISSEVPQNLSASRPQDRQFILSSKKLLLSDSGFYLCAWKGGTDTQYFGPGTRLTVL.